The 29 T cell receptor beta chains below come from one sample, sequenced in a study of blood T cell repertoires in COVID-19. Using immunoSEQ multiplex PCR, the repertoire was profiled, and TCRdb retains in-frame clones only, with some absent. Counted here are tens of thousands of clones, around 85% occurring once; the ten biggest clones make up 8% to 9%. The sequenced sample consisted of peripheral blood. The receptors derive from a woman aged 70-85 years with active COVID-19.

This rearrangement joins TRBV28 to TRBJ1-6, with D unresolved. Germline V gene data show CDR1 as MDHEN and CDR2 as SYDVKM. Trimming left V 5 bases short and J 13 bases short, with 15 bases between. The CDR3 consists of 13 residues. The CDR3 sequence: CASSPREFTPLHF. For the CDR3, the DNA is TGTGCCAGCAGTCCCCGGGAGTTCACCCCCCTCCACTTT. The variable domain in full, with the rest retrieved from reference TRBV28 and TRBJ1-6, is DVKVTQSSRYLVKRTGEKVFLECVQDMDHENMFWYRQDPGLGLRLIYFSYDVKMKEKGDIPEGYSVSREKKERFSLILESASTNQTSMYLCASSPREFTPLHFGNGTRLTVT.

The chain combines TRBV9 with TRBJ2-2; 9 nucleotides align to TRBD2. Germline values: CDR1 SGDLS, CDR2 YYNGEE. This CDR3 spans 18 amino acids. J gave up 1 base and V 6 bases, and 13 bases lay outside the gene matches. CDR3 bases: TGTGCCAGCACCGGGAGTATGGGCGGGAGGGGGAACACCGGGGAGCTGTTTTTT. Residues: CASTGSMGGRGNTGELFF.

The rearrangement joins TRBV5-1 to TRBJ1-4; possibly TRBD1 for D (6 bases). V lost 0 bases and J lost 5, with 11 bases in between. Germline V CDR1 and CDR2: SGHRS, YFSETQ. The CDR3 spans 15 residues. As DNA, the CDR3 is TGCGCCAGCAGCTTGGTTACAGGGCTGAATGAAAAACTGTTTTTT. This sequence encodes CASSLVTGLNEKLFF. The full variable domain, completed using reference TRBV5-1 and TRBJ1-4, is KAGVTQTPRYLIKTRGQQVTLSCSPISGHRSVSWYQQTPGQGLQFLFEYFSETQRNKGNFPGRFSGRQFSNSRSEMNVSTLELGDSALYLCASSLVTGLNEKLFFGSGTQLSVL.

The chain uses TRBV11-3 and TRBJ2-5; the match to TRBD1 covers 7 bases. The junction had 7 bases not matched to a gene; V was cut back by 5 bases and J by 1 base. The germline V gene encodes CDR1 SGHNT and CDR2 YENEEA. The CDR3 extends over 15 amino acids. CDR3 sequence: CASSPNGQVQETQYF. DNA of the CDR3: TGTGCCAGCAGCCCAAACGGACAGGTCCAAGAGACCCAGTACTTC.

J is TRBJ2-1 and V is TRBV18; 9 bases match TRBD1. The CDR3 is 16 amino acids. The V and J ends lost 3 bases and 5 bases, in that order; junction bases with no gene match: 8. Per germline, CDR1 KGHSH and CDR2 LQKENI. CDR3 nucleotides: TGTGCCAGCTCACCCACAGGGGGCGGTCGAGACAATGAGCAGTTCTTC. This sequence encodes CASSPTGGGRDNEQFF. Together with reference TRBV18 and TRBJ2-1, the CDR3 gives the full variable domain: NAGVMQNPRHLVRRRGQEARLRCSPMKGHSHVYWYRQLPEEGLKFMVYLQKENIIDESGMPKERFSAEFPKEGPSILRIQQVVRGDSAAYFCASSPTGGGRDNEQFFGPGTRLTVL.

The chain joins TRBV5-1 to TRBJ2-1; D remains unclear. The CDR3 has 14 residues. Trimming removed 3 bases from V and 5 bases from J, with 12 bases in between. Per germline, CDR1 SGHRS and CDR2 YFSETQ. CDR3 nucleotide sequence: TGCGCCAGCAGCTCAGGATCGCCCCACAATGAGCAGTTCTTC. This codes for CASSSGSPHNEQFF. The variable domain in full, with the rest retrieved from reference TRBV5-1 and TRBJ2-1, is KAGVTQTPRYLIKTRGQQVTLSCSPISGHRSVSWYQQTPGQGLQFLFEYFSETQRNKGNFPGRFSGRQFSNSRSEMNVSTLELGDSALYLCASSSGSPHNEQFFGPGTRLTVL.

In this sample, this clone turned up a few times. The chain couples TRBV2 to TRBJ2-2; the D gene is possibly TRBD2 (6 bases). Germline V CDR1 and CDR2: SNHLY, FYNNEI. The CDR3 is 13 amino acids. Trimming took 11 bases from V and 7 from J, leaving 17 bases between them. CDR3 in DNA: TGTGCCTCGAGGGGAGGATTCAACGGGGAGCTGTTTTTT. Protein product: CASRGGFNGELFF. Combining the CDR3 with reference TRBV2 and TRBJ2-2 gives the whole variable domain EPEVTQTPSHQVTQMGQEVILRCVPISNHLYFYWYRQILGQKVEFLVSFYNNEISEKSEIFDDQFSVERPDGSNFTLKIRSTKLEDSAMYFCASRGGFNGELFFGEGSRLTVL.

The gene calls are TRBV5-1 and TRBJ1-1, with 8 bases aligning to TRBD1. This CDR3 comprises 15 residues. Unmatched junction bases numbered 6, after V lost 3 bases and J lost 2 bases. Germline CDR1 reads SGHRS; CDR2 reads YFSETQ. CDR3 region: CASSWGTGSNTEAFF. Written as DNA, the CDR3 is TGCGCCAGCAGCTGGGGGACAGGATCTAACACTGAAGCTTTCTTT.

The chain uses TRBV3-1 (or the pseudogene TRBV3-2) and TRBJ1-2; 12 nucleotides line up with TRBD1. Per germline, CDR1 LGHDT and CDR2 YNNKEL (reference sequence). This CDR3 is 18 amino acids long. The junction had 12 bases not matched to a gene; V was cut back by 5 bases and J by 2 bases. CDR3 region: CASSAGQGASNLNYGYTF. The CDR3 DNA reads as TGTGCCAGCAGCGCGGGACAGGGGGCATCCAATTTGAACTATGGCTACACCTTC.

In the case of this clone: One junction end disagrees with the germline gene, perhaps due to a read error. The same CDR3 can be traced to other DNA sequences in this sample. The rearrangement links TRBV7-9 to TRBJ2-2, with TRBD1 matching over 8 bases. Germline assignment: CDR1 SEHNR and CDR2 FQNEAQ (reference sequence). The CDR3 extends over 17 amino acids. The CDR3 DNA reads TGTGCCAGCAGCACACCCTTGGACAGGGTTTCAACCGGAGAGCTGTTTTTT. Its protein product is CASSTPLDRVSTGELFF.

The V gene is TRBV15, the J gene TRBJ1-3, with TRBD1 as a possible D gene (6 bases). Trimming stripped 5 bases from V and 0 bases from J, with 8 bases between. Germline assignment: CDR1 LNHNV and CDR2 YYDKDF (reference sequence). The CDR3 loop spans 14 amino acids. The CDR3 loop is CATSRTVSGNTIYF. The CDR3 DNA follows: TGTGCCACCAGCCGGACAGTCTCTGGAAACACCATATATTTT.

This chain links TRBV9 with TRBJ2-6; D is unclear. V lost 1 base and J 0 bases, leaving 5 bases between the germline ends. This CDR3 has 15 amino acids. Germline V gene sequence: CDR1 SGDLS, CDR2 YYNGEE. Written as DNA, the CDR3 is TGTGCCAGCAGCGTATTTAGCTCTGGGGCCAACGTCCTGACTTTC. Its protein product is CASSVFSSGANVLTF.

The V call is TRBV30, the J call TRBJ2-1; the D gene is possibly TRBD2 (6 bases). The germline V gene encodes CDR1 GTSNPN and CDR2 SVGIG (reference sequence). V shed 4 bases and J shed 7 bases, with 20 bases lying between them. CDR3 length equals 15 residues. CDR3 residues: CAWTRRGPEGNEQFF. Here the CDR3 DNA reads TGTGCCTGGACAAGACGTGGGCCGGAGGGGAATGAGCAGTTCTTC.

This rearrangement joins TRBV3-1 (or the pseudogene TRBV3-2) to TRBJ2-1; 9 bases align to TRBD2. This CDR3 region has 13 residues. Germline V lookup: CDR1 LGHDT, CDR2 YNNKEL (reference sequence). The V segment lost 4 bases and the J segment 8 bases; nucleotides outside the gene matches: 3. The CDR3, as DNA: TGTGCCAGCAGCCTAGCGGGAGTATATGAGCAGTTCTTC. Amino acid sequence: CASSLAGVYEQFF.

V gene TRBV24-1 combines with J gene TRBJ1-2; 11 nucleotides align to TRBD1. In germline, CDR1 is KGHDR, CDR2 SFDVKD. The CDR3 has 15 amino acids. Trimming at V came to 3 bases and at J to 7 bases, leaving 6 bases not matched to a gene. DNA for the CDR3: TGTGCCACCAGTGATCTGGACAGGGGGCAAGGTGGCTACACCTTC. Its protein is CATSDLDRGQGGYTF.

As to this clone: Other nucleotide sequences from this sample produce the same CDR3. The J gene is TRBJ1-5, the V gene TRBV28, with 7 bases lining up with TRBD1. The CDR3 totals 15 residues. In germline, CDR1 is MDHEN, CDR2 SYDVKM. V was clipped by 2 bases and J by 2 bases; unmatched bases: 3. DNA of the CDR3: TGTGCCAGCAGTTTAGGAGGGGGCGGCAATCAGCCCCAGCATTTT. Its translation: CASSLGGGGNQPQHF.

This chain links TRBV3-1 (or the pseudogene TRBV3-2) with TRBJ2-1, with TRBD2 identical over 9 bases. CDR3 size: 16 residues. CDR1 and CDR2 from the germline V gene are LGHDT and YNNKEL (reference sequence). V lost 1 base to trimming and J lost 9 bases; unmatched junction nucleotides: 10. CDR3: CASSQGWDGTSSEQFF. CDR3 nucleotides: TGTGCCAGCAGCCAAGGATGGGATGGGACTAGCAGTGAGCAGTTCTTC.

This rearrangement joins TRBV5-6 to TRBJ2-2; D is unclear. Germline-derived CDR1 and CDR2 are SGHDT and YYEEEE. The CDR3 has 12 residues. Between the trimmed V and J ends, which lost 3 bases and 6 bases, there was a span of 6 bases. The CDR3 spells CASSSLAGELFF. CDR3 in DNA: TGTGCCAGCAGCTCCCTCGCCGGGGAGCTGTTTTTT.

This clone was recorded once. V usage is TRBV7-8 and J usage is TRBJ2-7; tentatively, D is TRBD1 (6 bases). The CDR3 is 15 residues long. The germline V gene has CDR1 SGHVS and CDR2 FQNEAQ. Trimming removed 3 bases from V and 4 bases from J, with 16 bases in between. The CDR3 protein is CASSFQGHQPYEQYF. The CDR3 bases are TGTGCCAGCAGCTTTCAGGGACACCAACCTTACGAGCAGTACTTC.

This chain connects TRBV6-4 to TRBJ1-6; a weak D match, TRBD1 (6 bases). This CDR3 has 13 residues. Per the germline V gene, CDR1 is MRHNA and CDR2 is SNTAGT. Trimming removed 8 bases from V and 6 bases from J, with 11 bases in between. CDR3: CASGRDTNSPLHF. CDR3 in DNA: TGTGCCAGCGGACGGGACACTAATTCACCCCTCCACTTT.

This chain uses TRBV19 with TRBJ2-7; 14 positions match TRBD2. Germline V gives CDR1 LNHDA, CDR2 SQIVND (reference sequence). This CDR3 is built from 16 residues. J was trimmed by 4 bases and V by 4 bases; bases with no gene match: 6. The CDR3 loop is CASSTGLAGGQYEQYF. CDR3 in DNA: TGTGCCAGTAGTACAGGACTAGCGGGAGGACAATACGAGCAGTACTTC.

V and J are TRBV7-9 and TRBJ1-2, with TRBD1 matching over 8 bases. The CDR3 spans 15 residues. In germline, CDR1 is SEHNR, CDR2 FQNEAQ (reference sequence). V lost 5 bases and J lost 8; bases outside the gene matches: 13. CDR3 bases: TGTGCCAGCAGCCGGACAGGGCCCTTACTCCGGGGCTACACCTTC. Residues: CASSRTGPLLRGYTF.

J is TRBJ2-7 and V is TRBV18; TRBD1 agrees at 9 bases. CDR3 length: 16 residues. Germline trimming cut 2 bases from V and 4 bases from J; bases unmatched to any gene: 9. Germline V gene lookup returns CDR1 KGHSH and CDR2 LQKENI. CDR3 region: CASSPMSGQGAYEQYF. The CDR3 nucleotides are TGTGCCAGCTCACCAATGTCGGGACAGGGAGCTTACGAGCAGTACTTC.

The chain couples TRBV27 to TRBJ2-6; possible D gene TRBD1, 7 bases. Trimming took 3 bases from V and 4 from J, leaving 16 bases between them. Germline CDR1 reads MNHEY; CDR2 reads SMNVEV (reference sequence). CDR3 size: 17 residues. The CDR3 loop reads CASSLSPRGAGANVLTF. In DNA form, the CDR3 reads TGTGCCAGCAGTTTGAGCCCCAGGGGGGCAGGGGCCAACGTCCTGACTTTC.

The chain links TRBV28 to TRBJ2-7; TRBD1 agrees at 11 bases. V shed 3 bases, J shed 13 bases, and the junction held 11 bases outside the gene matches. Germline V gene sequence: CDR1 MDHEN, CDR2 SYDVKM. CDR3 length equals 14 residues. CDR3 sequence: CASSFPGQGAQAYF. CDR3 DNA sequence: TGTGCCAGCAGTTTTCCTGGACAGGGGGCGCAGGCTTACTTC.

This clone has just one count. The chain carries TRBV6-1 and TRBJ2-7, with D tentatively TRBD2 (6 bases). Germline values: CDR1 MNHNS, CDR2 SASEGT. Trimming cost V 0 bases and J 4 bases, with 10 bases left between them. The CDR3 loop spans 14 amino acids. CDR3 sequence (DNA): TGTGCCAGCAGTGAAGCGCCGGGACTGTACGAGCAGTACTTC. Its protein product is CASSEAPGLYEQYF.

This chain links TRBV5-1 with TRBJ2-1; 12 bases agree with TRBD2. Germline CDR1 reads SGHRS; CDR2 reads YFSETQ. V trimming: 3 bases; J trimming: 8 bases; junction bases outside the gene matches: 9. The CDR3 is 16 amino acids. The CDR3 loop is CASSSFLAGGPDEQFF. CDR3 in DNA: TGCGCCAGCAGCTCATTCCTAGCGGGAGGGCCGGATGAGCAGTTCTTC.

The V call is TRBV7-2, the J call TRBJ2-7; 8 bases map to TRBD1. Germline V gene lookup returns CDR1 SGHTA and CDR2 FQGNSA. This CDR3 comprises 13 residues. V lost 10 bases, J lost 3 bases, and 8 bases stayed unmatched. CDR3 loop: CAIGQGTFYEQYF. The CDR3 region has the DNA TGTGCCATAGGACAGGGAACCTTCTACGAGCAGTACTTC.

V usage is TRBV5-6 and J usage is TRBJ1-2; D perhaps matches TRBD1 (5 bases). Trimming removed 6 bases from V and 7 bases from J, with 19 bases in between. CDR1 is SGHDT and CDR2 is YYEEEE in the germline V gene. The CDR3 runs to 14 residues. The CDR3 nucleotides read TGTGCCAGCATCCCCGTTCAGGGCGGGGGTGGCTACACCTTC. Translated, it gives CASIPVQGGGGYTF.